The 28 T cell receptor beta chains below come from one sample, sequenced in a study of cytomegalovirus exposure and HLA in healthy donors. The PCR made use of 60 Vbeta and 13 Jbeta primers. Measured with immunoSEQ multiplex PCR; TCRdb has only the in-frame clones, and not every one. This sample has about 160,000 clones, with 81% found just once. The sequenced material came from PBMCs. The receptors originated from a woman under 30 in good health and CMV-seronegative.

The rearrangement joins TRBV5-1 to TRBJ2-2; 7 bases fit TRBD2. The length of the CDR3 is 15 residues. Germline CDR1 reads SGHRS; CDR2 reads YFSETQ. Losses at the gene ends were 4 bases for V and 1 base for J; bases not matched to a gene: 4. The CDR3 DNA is TGCGCCAGCAGCGTTCGCGGGGGGAACACCGGGGAGCTGTTTTTT. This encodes CASSVRGGNTGELFF.

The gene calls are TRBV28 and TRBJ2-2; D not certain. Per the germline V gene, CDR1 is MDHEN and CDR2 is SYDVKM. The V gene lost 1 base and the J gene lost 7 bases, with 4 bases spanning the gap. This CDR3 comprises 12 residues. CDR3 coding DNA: TGTGCCAGCAGTTTATCTGTCGGGGAGCTGTTTTTT. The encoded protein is CASSLSVGELFF.

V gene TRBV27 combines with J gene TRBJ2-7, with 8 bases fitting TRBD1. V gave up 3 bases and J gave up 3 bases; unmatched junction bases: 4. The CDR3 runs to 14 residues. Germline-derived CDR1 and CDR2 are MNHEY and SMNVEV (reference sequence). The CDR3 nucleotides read TGTGCCAGCAGTTTCCAGGGGGCGAGCTACGAGCAGTACTTC. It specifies CASSFQGASYEQYF.

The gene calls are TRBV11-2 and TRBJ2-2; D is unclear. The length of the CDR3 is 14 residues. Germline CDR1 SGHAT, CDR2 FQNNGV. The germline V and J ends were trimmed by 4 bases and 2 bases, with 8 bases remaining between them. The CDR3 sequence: CASSWRANTGELFF. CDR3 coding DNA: TGTGCCAGCAGCTGGAGAGCAAACACCGGGGAGCTGTTTTTT.

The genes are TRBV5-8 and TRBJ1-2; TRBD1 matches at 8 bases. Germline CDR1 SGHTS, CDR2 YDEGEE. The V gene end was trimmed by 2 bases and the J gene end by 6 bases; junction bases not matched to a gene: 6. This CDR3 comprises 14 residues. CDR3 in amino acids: CASSFSDREHGYTF. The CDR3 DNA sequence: TGTGCCAGCAGCTTCTCGGACAGGGAGCATGGCTACACCTTC. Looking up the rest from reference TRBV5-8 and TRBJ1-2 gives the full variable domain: EAGVTQSPTHLIKTRGQQATLRCSPISGHTSVYWYQQALGLGLQFLLWYDEGEERNRGNFPPRFSGRQFPNYSSELNVNALELEDSALYLCASSFSDREHGYTFGSGTRLTVV.

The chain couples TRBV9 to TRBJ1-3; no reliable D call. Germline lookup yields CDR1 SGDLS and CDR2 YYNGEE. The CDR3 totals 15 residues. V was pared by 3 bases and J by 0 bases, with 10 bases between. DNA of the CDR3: TGTGCCAGCAGCGCATCTGACTCCTCTGGAAACACCATATATTTT. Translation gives CASSASDSSGNTIYF. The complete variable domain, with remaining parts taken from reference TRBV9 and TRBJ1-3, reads DSGVTQTPKHLITATGQRVTLRCSPRSGDLSVYWYQQSLDQGLQFLIQYYNGEERAKGNILERFSAQQFPDLHSELNLSSLELGDSALYFCASSASDSSGNTIYFGEGSWLTVV.

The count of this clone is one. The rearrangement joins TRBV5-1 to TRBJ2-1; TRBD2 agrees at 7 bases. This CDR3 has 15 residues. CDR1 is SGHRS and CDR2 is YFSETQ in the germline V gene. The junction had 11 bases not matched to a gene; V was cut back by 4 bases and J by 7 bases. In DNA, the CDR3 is TGCGCCAGCAGCCGGATGGCGGGAGTTAGTAATGAGCAGTTCTTC. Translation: CASSRMAGVSNEQFF.

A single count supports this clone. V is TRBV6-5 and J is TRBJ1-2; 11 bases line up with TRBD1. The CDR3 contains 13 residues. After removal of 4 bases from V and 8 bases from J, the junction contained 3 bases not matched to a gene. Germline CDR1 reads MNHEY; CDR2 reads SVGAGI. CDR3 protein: CASSSGQGAGYTF. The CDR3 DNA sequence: TGTGCCAGCAGTTCTGGACAGGGGGCAGGCTACACCTTC.

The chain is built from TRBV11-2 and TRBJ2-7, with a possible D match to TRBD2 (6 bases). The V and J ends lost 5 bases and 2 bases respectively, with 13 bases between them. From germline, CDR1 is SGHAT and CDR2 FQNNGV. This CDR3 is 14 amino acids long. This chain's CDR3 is CASSRGFGAYEQYF. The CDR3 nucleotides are TGTGCCAGCAGCCGGGGGTTTGGGGCCTACGAGCAGTACTTC.

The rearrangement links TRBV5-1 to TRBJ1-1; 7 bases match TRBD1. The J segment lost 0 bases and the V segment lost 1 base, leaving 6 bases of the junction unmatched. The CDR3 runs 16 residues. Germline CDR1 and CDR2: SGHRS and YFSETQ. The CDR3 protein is CASSLQRTGLNTEAFF. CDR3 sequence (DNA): TGCGCCAGCAGCTTGCAGCGGACAGGTCTGAACACTGAAGCTTTCTTT.

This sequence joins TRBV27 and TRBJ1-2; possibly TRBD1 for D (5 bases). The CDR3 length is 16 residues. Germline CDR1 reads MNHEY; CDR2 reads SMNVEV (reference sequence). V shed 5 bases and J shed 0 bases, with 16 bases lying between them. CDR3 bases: TGTGCCAGCAGTCCGGGCACAGGCAAATCTAACTATGGCTACACCTTC. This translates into CASSPGTGKSNYGYTF.

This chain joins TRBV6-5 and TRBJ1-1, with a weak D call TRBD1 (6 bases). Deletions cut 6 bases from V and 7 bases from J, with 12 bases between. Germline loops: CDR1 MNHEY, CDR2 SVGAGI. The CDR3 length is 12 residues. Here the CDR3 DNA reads TGTGCCAGCAGACGCTCAGGGGATGAAGCTTTCTTT. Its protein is CASRRSGDEAFF.

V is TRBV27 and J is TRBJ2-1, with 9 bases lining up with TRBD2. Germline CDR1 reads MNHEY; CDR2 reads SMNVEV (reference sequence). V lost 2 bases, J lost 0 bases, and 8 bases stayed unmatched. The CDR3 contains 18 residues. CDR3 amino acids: CASSLPETSGPSYNEQFF. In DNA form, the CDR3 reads TGTGCCAGCAGTTTACCTGAAACTAGCGGGCCCTCCTACAATGAGCAGTTCTTC.

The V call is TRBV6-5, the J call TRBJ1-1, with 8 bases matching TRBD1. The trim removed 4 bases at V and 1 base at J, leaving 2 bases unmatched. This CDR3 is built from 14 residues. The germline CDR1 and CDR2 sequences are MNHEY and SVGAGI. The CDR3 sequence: CASSSGTGNTEAFF. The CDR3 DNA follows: TGTGCCAGCAGTTCCGGGACAGGGAACACTGAAGCTTTCTTT.

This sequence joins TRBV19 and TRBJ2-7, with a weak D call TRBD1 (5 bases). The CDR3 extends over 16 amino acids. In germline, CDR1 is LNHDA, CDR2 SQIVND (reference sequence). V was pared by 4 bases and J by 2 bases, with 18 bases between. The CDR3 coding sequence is TGTGCCAGTAGTAACGGCCGGCCAGGGCCAGCCTACGAGCAGTACTTC. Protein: CASSNGRPGPAYEQYF.

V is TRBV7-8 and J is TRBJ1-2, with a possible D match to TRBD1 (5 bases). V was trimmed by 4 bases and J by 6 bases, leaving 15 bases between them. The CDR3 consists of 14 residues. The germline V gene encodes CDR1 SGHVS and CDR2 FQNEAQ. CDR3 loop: CASSSRVHTDGYTF. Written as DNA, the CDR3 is TGTGCCAGCAGCTCCAGGGTTCACACGGATGGCTACACCTTC.

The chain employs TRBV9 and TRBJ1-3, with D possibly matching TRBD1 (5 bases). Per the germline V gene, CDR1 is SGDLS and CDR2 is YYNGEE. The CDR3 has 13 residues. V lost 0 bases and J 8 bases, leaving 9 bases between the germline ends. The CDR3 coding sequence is TGTGCCAGCAGCGTAGGGCAGGGTGACACCATATATTTT. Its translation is CASSVGQGDTIYF. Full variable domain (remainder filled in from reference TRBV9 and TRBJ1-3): DSGVTQTPKHLITATGQRVTLRCSPRSGDLSVYWYQQSLDQGLQFLIQYYNGEERAKGNILERFSAQQFPDLHSELNLSSLELGDSALYFCASSVGQGDTIYFGEGSWLTVV.

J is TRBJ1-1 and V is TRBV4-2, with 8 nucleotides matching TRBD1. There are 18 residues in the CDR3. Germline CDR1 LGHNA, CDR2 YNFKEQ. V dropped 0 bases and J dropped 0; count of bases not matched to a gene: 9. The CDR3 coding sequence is TGTGCCAGCAGCCAAGACTACAGGGGGTATCGGATGAACACTGAAGCTTTCTTT. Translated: CASSQDYRGYRMNTEAFF.

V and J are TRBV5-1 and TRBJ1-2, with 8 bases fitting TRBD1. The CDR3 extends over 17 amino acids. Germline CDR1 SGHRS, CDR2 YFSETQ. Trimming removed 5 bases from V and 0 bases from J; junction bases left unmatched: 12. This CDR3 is CASRGTRGREANYGYTF. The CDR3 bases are TGCGCCAGCAGGGGGACCAGGGGGCGCGAAGCTAACTATGGCTACACCTTC. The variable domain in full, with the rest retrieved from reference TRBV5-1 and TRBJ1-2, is KAGVTQTPRYLIKTRGQQVTLSCSPISGHRSVSWYQQTPGQGLQFLFEYFSETQRNKGNFPGRFSGRQFSNSRSEMNVSTLELGDSALYLCASRGTRGREANYGYTFGSGTRLTVV.

The CDR3 DNA sequence: TGTGCCAGCAGCCCGGGGACAGGGGGCTTGACAGATACGCAGTATTTT. It codes for CASSPGTGGLTDTQYF. The chain has TRBV9 and TRBJ2-3; TRBD1 agrees at 12 bases. Looked up from germline, CDR1 is SGDLS and CDR2 is YYNGEE. J was trimmed by 3 bases and V by 4 bases; bases with no gene match: 6. This CDR3 has 16 residues.

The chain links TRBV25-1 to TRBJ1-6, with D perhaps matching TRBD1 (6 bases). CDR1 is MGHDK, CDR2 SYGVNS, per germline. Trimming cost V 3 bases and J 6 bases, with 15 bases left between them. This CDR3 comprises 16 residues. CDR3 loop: CASSERGGRTNSPLHF. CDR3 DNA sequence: TGTGCCAGCAGTGAGAGGGGGGGGCGAACTAATTCACCCCTCCACTTT.

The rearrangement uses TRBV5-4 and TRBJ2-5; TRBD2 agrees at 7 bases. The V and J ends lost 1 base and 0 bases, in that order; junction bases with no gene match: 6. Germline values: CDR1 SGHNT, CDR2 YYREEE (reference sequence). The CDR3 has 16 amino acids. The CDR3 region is CASSLLGTSDQETQYF. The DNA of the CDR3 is TGTGCCAGCAGCTTGTTGGGTACTAGCGACCAAGAGACCCAGTACTTC.

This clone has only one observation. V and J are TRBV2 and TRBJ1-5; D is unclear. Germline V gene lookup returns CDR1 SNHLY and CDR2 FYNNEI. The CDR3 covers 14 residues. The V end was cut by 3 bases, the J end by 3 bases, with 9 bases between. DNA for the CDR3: TGTGCCAGCAGTGAGATGGCAGTCAATCAGCCCCAGCATTTT. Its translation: CASSEMAVNQPQHF.

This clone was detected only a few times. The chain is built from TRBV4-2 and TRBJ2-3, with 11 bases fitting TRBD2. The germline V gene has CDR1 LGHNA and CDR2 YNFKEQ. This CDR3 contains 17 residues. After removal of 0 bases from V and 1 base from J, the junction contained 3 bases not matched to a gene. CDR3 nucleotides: TGTGCCAGCAGCCAAGATATGACTAGCGGGGGCACAGATACGCAGTATTTT. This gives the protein CASSQDMTSGGTDTQYF.

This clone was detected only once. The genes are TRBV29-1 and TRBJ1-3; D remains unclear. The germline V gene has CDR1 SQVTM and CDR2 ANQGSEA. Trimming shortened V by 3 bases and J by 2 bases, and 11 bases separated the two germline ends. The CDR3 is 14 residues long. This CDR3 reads CSVDVGAAGNTIYF. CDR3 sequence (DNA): TGCAGCGTTGATGTCGGAGCGGCTGGAAACACCATATATTTT.

CDR3 loop: CAISEWDSPFEKLFF. The CDR3 DNA sequence: TGTGCCATCAGTGAGTGGGACAGCCCTTTTGAAAAACTGTTTTTT. The chain links TRBV10-3 to TRBJ1-4; 7 nucleotides line up with TRBD1. CDR1 ENHRY and CDR2 SYGVKD come from the germline V gene. Unmatched junction bases numbered 6, after V lost 1 base and J lost 7 bases. This CDR3 contains 15 residues.

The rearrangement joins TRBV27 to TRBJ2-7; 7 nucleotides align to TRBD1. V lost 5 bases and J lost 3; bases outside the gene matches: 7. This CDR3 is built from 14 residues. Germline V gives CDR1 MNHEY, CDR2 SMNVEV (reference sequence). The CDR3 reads CASSPSTGSYEQYF. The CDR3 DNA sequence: TGTGCCAGCAGTCCCTCGACAGGGAGCTACGAGCAGTACTTC.

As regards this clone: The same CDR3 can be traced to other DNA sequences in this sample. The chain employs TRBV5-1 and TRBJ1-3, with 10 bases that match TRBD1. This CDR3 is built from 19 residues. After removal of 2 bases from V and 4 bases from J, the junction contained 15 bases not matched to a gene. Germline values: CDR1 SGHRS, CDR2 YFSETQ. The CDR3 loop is CASSLTGTGATTSGNTIYF. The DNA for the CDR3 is TGCGCCAGCAGCTTAACCGGGACAGGGGCAACAACCTCCGGAAACACCATATATTTT.